The clone carrying this TCR beta chain was picked up many times. Its specificity is unknown. Template material for amplifying TCR beta CDR3 regions consisted of RNA transcripts. First-round RT-PCR of the TCR CDR3 relied on the HTBI primer set. TCRdb redid the calling of the multiplex PCR reads with MiXCR, one entry per CDR3 protein. The sample holds fewer than 650,000 distinct CDR3 sequences, 46% seen once. CDR1 and CDR2 from the germline V gene are ENHRY and SYGVKD. Trimming shortened V by 6 bases and J by 3 bases, and 9 bases separated the two germline ends. The CDR3 contains 13 residues. The sample originates from a study of T cells in Graves' hyperthyroidism and ophthalmopathy. Study observations and caveats: Ophthalmopathy cases were set apart from stable hyperthyroidism by a 13 V-J model.

The chain uses TRBV10-3 and TRBJ1-5, with D perhaps matching TRBD1 (6 bases). The TCR originated in an adult woman with Graves' disease, either hyperthyroidism or ophthalmopathy (not recorded which). The sequenced sample was peripheral blood or thyroid tissue (not recorded which). The CDR3 region is CAIRGTTNQPQHF. The CDR3 DNA follows: TGTGCCATCAGAGGGACAACCAATCAGCCCCAGCATTTT.